This is a list of T cell receptor beta chains from one sample in a study of blood T cell repertoires in COVID-19. Sequenced by immunoSEQ multiplex PCR; TCRdb stores in-frame clones only, minus some. The sample includes around 150,000 clones, 80% to 85% of them seen just once. Input material: peripheral blood. The receptor set was obtained from a woman at least 80 years old with active or convalescent COVID-19. CDR3s include the opening cysteine and the closing phenylalanine or tryptophan.

TRBJ2-7 TRBV2 CANRRQGSSYEQYF
TRBJ1-6 TRBV11-1 CASSLAGTRESPLHF
TRBJ2-7 TRBV27 CASSEGGRRSYEQYF
TRBJ1-4 TRBV7-9 CASSTSTGQGARKLFF
TRBJ2-2 TRBV2 CASSAIRLGGATTGELFF
TRBJ2-4 TRBV6-5 CASNGGIGPIQYF
TRBJ2-2 TRBV30 CAWRIQGGTGELFF
TRBJ2-1 TRBV5-1 CASSSAASRYNEQFF
TRBJ1-1 TRBV4-1 CASSQEQVVNTEAFF
TRBJ1-2 TRBV6-5 CASSYSTTGGNGYTF
TRBJ2-7 TRBV5-1 CASSPGTASFEQYF
TRBJ2-7 TRBV27 CASRASGGLYEQYF
TRBJ2-7 TRBV12-2 CASRLAGTSGPNSSYEQYF
TRBJ1-4 TRBV19 CASSINSGGREKLFF
TRBJ2-7 TRBV6-6 CASSYFPTKLDEQYF
TRBJ2-7 TRBV27 CASSLSVLRGTGEREQYF
TRBJ2-3 TRBV30 CAWSLAGGTDTQYF